This T cell receptor (beta chain) comes out of a study of blood T cell repertoires in COVID-19. The assay was immunoSEQ multiplex PCR, and TCRdb's table has in-frame clones only and misses some. The profile shows roughly 200,000 clones, roughly 76% of them singletons. This sequence originates from a woman between 40 and 50 years old with COVID-19, enrolled during active disease. The source material was peripheral blood.

The CDR3 is CASSGGTVLQETQYF. DNA for the CDR3: TGTGCCAGCAGCGGAGGGACAGTCCTCCAAGAGACCCAGTACTTC. V usage is TRBV9 and J usage is TRBJ2-5; 7 bases line up with TRBD1. Germline CDR1 and CDR2: SGDLS and YYNGEE. This CDR3 is built from 15 residues. V shed 3 bases and J 1 base; nucleotides not matched to a gene: 6.